This TCR beta chain was documented in a study of T cell changes during pregnancy in multiple sclerosis. The V gene's germline CDR1 is SGHVS and CDR2 FNYEAQ. After removal of 2 bases from V and 7 bases from J, the junction contained 13 bases not matched to a gene. This CDR3 comprises 16 residues. Repertoires were generated with immunoSEQ multiplex PCR, while TCRdb's copy carries only in-frame clones and drops some. The data hold 70,000 to 80,000 clones, with 90% to 95% observed a single time. The V and J genes are TRBV7-6 and TRBJ1-2, with 7 bases fitting TRBD1. The sequence was obtained from a female donor with multiple sclerosis, enrolled in a pregnancy study. The material sequenced was peripheral blood, taken in the third trimester of pregnancy. This CDR3 is CASSLSPAGTVSGYTF. In DNA, the CDR3 is TGTGCCAGCAGCTTAAGTCCCGCAGGGACAGTCAGTGGCTACACCTTC.